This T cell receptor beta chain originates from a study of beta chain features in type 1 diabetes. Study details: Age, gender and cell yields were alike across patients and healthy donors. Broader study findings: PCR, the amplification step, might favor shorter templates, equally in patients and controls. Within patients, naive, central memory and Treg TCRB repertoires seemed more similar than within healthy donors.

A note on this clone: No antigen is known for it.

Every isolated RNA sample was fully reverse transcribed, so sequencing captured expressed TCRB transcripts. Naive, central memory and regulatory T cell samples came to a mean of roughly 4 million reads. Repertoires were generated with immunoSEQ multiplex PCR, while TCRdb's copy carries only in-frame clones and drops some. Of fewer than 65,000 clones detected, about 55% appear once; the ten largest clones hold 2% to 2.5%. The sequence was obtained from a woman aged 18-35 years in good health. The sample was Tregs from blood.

The CDR3 region is CASSQDSQVSTEAFF. In DNA, the CDR3 is TGCGCCAGCAGCCAAGATTCTCAGGTCAGCACTGAAGCTTTCTTT. The chain joins TRBV4-3 to TRBJ1-1; D gene unclear. Looked up from germline, CDR1 is LGHNA and CDR2 is YSLEER. Trimming took 0 bases from V and 4 from J, leaving 12 bases between them. The length of the CDR3 is 15 residues.